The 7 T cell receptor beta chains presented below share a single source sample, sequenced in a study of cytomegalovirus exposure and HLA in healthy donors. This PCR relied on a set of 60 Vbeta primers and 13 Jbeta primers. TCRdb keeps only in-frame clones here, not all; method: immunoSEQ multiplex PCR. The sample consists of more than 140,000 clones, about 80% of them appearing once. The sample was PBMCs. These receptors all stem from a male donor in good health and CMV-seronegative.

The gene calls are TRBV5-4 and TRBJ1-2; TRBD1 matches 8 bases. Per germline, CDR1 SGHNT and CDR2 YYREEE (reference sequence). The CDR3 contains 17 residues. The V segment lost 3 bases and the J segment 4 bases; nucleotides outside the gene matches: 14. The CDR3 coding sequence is TGTGCCAGCAGCTCTGCCCTCGGACAGGGCAATGGCTATGGCTACACCTTC. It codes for CASSSALGQGNGYGYTF.

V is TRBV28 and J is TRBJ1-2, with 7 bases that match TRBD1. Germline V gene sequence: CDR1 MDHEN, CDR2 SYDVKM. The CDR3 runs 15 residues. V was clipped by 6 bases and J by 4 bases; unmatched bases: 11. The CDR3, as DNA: TGTGCCAGCAGGAGAGTACAGGGGAGCGGCTATGGCTACACCTTC. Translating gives CASRRVQGSGYGYTF.

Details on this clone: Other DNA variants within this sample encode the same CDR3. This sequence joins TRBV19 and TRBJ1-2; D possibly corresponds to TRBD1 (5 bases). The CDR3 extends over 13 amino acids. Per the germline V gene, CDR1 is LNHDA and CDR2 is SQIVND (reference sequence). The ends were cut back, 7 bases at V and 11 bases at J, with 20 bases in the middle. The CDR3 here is CASTAGPSGGYTF. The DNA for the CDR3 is TGTGCCAGTACGGCAGGTCCCTCGGGGGGTTACACCTTC.

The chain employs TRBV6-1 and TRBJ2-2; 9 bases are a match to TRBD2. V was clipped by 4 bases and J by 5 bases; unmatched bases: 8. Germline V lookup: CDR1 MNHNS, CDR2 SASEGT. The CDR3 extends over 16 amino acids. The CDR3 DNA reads TGTGCCAGCAGTGTGGACGGCGGGGGGGGGACCGGGGAGCTGTTTTTT. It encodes CASSVDGGGGTGELFF.

This chain's CDR3 is CSVGRGNGYTF. The CDR3 nucleotides are TGCAGCGTTGGCAGGGGGAATGGCTACACCTTC. The V and J genes are TRBV29-1 and TRBJ1-2, with 7 bases matching TRBD1. Germline assignment: CDR1 SQVTM and CDR2 ANQGSEA. The CDR3 extends over 11 amino acids. Germline trimming cut 4 bases from V and 6 bases from J; bases unmatched to any gene: 2.

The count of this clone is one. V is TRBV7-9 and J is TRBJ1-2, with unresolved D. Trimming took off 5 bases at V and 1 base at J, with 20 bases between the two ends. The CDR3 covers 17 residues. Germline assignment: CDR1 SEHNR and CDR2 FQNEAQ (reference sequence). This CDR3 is CASSNPPYMFGNYGYTF. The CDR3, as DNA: TGTGCCAGCAGCAACCCCCCCTATATGTTTGGTAACTATGGCTACACCTTC.

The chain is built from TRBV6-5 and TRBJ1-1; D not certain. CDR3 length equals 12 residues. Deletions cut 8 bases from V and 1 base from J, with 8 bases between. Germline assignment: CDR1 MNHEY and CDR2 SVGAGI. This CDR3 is CASGRQNTEAFF. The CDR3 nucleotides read TGTGCCAGCGGGAGACAGAACACTGAAGCTTTCTTT.